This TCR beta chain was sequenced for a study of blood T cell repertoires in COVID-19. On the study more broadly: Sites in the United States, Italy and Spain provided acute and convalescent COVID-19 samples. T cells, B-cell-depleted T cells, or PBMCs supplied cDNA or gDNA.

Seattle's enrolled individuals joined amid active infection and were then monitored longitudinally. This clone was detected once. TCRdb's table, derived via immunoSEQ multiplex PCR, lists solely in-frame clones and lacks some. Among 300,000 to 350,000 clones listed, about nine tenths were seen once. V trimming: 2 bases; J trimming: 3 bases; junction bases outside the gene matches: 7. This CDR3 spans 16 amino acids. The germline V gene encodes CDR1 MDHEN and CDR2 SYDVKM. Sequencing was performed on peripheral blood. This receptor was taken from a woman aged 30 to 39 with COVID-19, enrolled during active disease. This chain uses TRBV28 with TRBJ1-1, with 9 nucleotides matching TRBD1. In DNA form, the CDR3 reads TGTGCCAGCAGTTTACCGGGACAGGGATTTGACACTGAAGCTTTCTTT. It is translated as CASSLPGQGFDTEAFF.